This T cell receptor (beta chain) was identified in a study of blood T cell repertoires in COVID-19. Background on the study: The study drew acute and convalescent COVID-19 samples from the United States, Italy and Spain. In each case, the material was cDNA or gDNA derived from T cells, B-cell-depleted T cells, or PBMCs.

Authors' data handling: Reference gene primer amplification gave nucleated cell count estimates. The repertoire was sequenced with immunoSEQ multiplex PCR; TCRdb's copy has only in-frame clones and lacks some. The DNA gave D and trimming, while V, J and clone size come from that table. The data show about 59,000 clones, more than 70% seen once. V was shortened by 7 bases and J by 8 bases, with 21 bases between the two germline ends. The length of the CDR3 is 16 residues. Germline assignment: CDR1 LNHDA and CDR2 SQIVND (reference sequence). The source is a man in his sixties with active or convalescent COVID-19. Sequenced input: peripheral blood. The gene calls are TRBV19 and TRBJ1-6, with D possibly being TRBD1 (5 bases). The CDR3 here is CASTGGGGTAHSPLHF. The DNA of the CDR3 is TGTGCCAGTACCGGCGGGGGTGGGACTGCCCATTCACCCCTCCACTTT.